The rows below give T cell receptor beta chains drawn from one sample of a study of regulatory T cells in long-lasting Graves disease. TCRdb re-analysed the multiplex PCR reads in MiXCR, keeping a single row per CDR3 protein. The top ten clones hold roughly 12% of a sample with some 240,000 distinct CDR3 sequences, approximately 18% of them seen once. These data also formed part of another study, on T cells in Graves' hyperthyroidism and ophthalmopathy.

The sample in question was peripheral blood mononuclear cells (PBMCs), obtained at new diagnosis, from a patient treated with antithyroid drugs. The receptors were gathered from a woman in her 30s with Graves disease. Both conserved end residues are part of each CDR3. Each record gives: J gene, clone size, V gene, D gene, CDR3 DNA, CDR3 protein. D genes are given only for firm matches. Not all rows give a size; the values are once, few, many and, for expanded clones, a class.

J gene: TRBJ1-5; clone size: few; V gene: TRBV5-7; D gene: TRBD1; CDR3 DNA: TGTGCCAGCAGCCGGGGACAGGGCGGTGAGCCCCAGCATTTT; CDR3 protein: CASSRGQGGEPQHF
J gene: TRBJ2-3; clone size: NA; V gene: TRBV7-9; D gene: TRBD1; CDR3 DNA: TGTGCCAGCAGCTTCTGGGACAGAAGCACAGATACGCAGTATTTT; CDR3 protein: CASSFWDRSTDTQYF
J gene: TRBJ2-6; clone size: many; V gene: TRBV11-3; D gene: NA; CDR3 DNA: TGTGCCAGCAGCTTAGTGGGACGGAGCTCTGGGGCCAACGTCCTGACTTTC; CDR3 protein: CASSLVGRSSGANVLTF
J gene: TRBJ2-1; clone size: NA; V gene: TRBV12-3/TRBV12-4; D gene: TRBD2; CDR3 DNA: TGTGCCAGCAGGTTAGCGGGCGATGGAGAGCAGTTCTTC; CDR3 protein: CASRLAGDGEQFF
J gene: TRBJ1-2; clone size: many; V gene: TRBV30; D gene: NA; CDR3 DNA: TGTGCCTGGAACGCCAGGAACTATGGCTACACCTTC; CDR3 protein: CAWNARNYGYTF
J gene: TRBJ2-3; clone size: NA; V gene: TRBV7-9; D gene: NA; CDR3 DNA: TGTGCCAGCAGCGTCAGCGGAGGGACCACAGATACGCAGTATTTT; CDR3 protein: CASSVSGGTTDTQYF
J gene: TRBJ1-2; clone size: many; V gene: TRBV12-3/TRBV12-4; D gene: TRBD1; CDR3 DNA: TGTGCCAGCACCCTTTCGACAGGGGCCTCTACCTTC; CDR3 protein: CASTLSTGASTF
J gene: TRBJ1-5; clone size: many; V gene: TRBV6-1; D gene: TRBD1; CDR3 DNA: TGTGCCAGCCGACTTAGGGACAGTTTTCAGCCCCAGCATTTT; CDR3 protein: CASRLRDSFQPQHF
J gene: TRBJ1-2; clone size: many; V gene: TRBV2; D gene: NA; CDR3 DNA: TGTGCCAGCAGGGCTCACGAGGCCGGGAGTTATGGCTACACCTTC; CDR3 protein: CASRAHEAGSYGYTF
J gene: TRBJ1-2; clone size: many; V gene: TRBV24-1; D gene: TRBD1; CDR3 DNA: TGTGCCACCAGTGGTGGGACAGGTGCCGACTATGGCTACACCTTC; CDR3 protein: CATSGGTGADYGYTF
J gene: TRBJ1-2; clone size: many; V gene: TRBV12-3/TRBV12-4; D gene: NA; CDR3 DNA: TGTGCCAGCAGTTTCTCCAGTACCTATGGCTACACCTTC; CDR3 protein: CASSFSSTYGYTF
J gene: TRBJ2-2; clone size: NA; V gene: TRBV20-1; D gene: TRBD1; CDR3 DNA: TGCAGTGCTAGCGACCGACAGGGGGCGACCAACACCGGGGAGCTGTTTTTT; CDR3 protein: CSASDRQGATNTGELFF
J gene: TRBJ1-4; clone size: many; V gene: TRBV5-1; D gene: NA; CDR3 DNA: TGTGCCAGCACCACGGGGGGGCGGAAGAGAGAAAAACTGTTTTTT; CDR3 protein: CASTTGGRKREKLFF
J gene: TRBJ2-1; clone size: many; V gene: TRBV28; D gene: NA; CDR3 DNA: TGTGCCAGCAGTTATTCCGGAGGGACTGAGCAGTTCTTC; CDR3 protein: CASSYSGGTEQFF
J gene: TRBJ1-2; clone size: many; V gene: TRBV20-1; D gene: NA; CDR3 DNA: TGCAGTGCTAGAGATCCCGGGACTGTTTATGGCTACACCTTC; CDR3 protein: CSARDPGTVYGYTF
J gene: TRBJ2-3; clone size: many; V gene: TRBV28; D gene: NA; CDR3 DNA: TGTGCCAGCAGTTCACCTCATACGCAGTATTTT; CDR3 protein: CASSSPHTQYF
J gene: TRBJ1-6; clone size: many; V gene: TRBV20-1; D gene: TRBD1; CDR3 DNA: TGCAGTGCTAGTGACAGGGCCTCACCCCTCCACTTT; CDR3 protein: CSASDRASPLHF
J gene: TRBJ1-2; clone size: many; V gene: TRBV6-1; D gene: NA; CDR3 DNA: TGTGCCAGCAGTGACGCAGGGCTGAGAGGCTACACCTTC; CDR3 protein: CASSDAGLRGYTF
J gene: TRBJ1-1; clone size: NA; V gene: TRBV7-8; D gene: TRBD1; CDR3 DNA: TGTGCCAGCAGCCCCAACAGGGGCTGGAGGAGCACTGAAGCTTTCTTT; CDR3 protein: CASSPNRGWRSTEAFF
J gene: TRBJ2-3; clone size: NA; V gene: TRBV27; D gene: NA; CDR3 DNA: TGTGCCAGCAGTTTATCGTTTGGCACAGATACGCAGTATTTT; CDR3 protein: CASSLSFGTDTQYF
J gene: TRBJ1-4; clone size: many; V gene: TRBV16; D gene: TRBD1; CDR3 DNA: TGTGCCAGCAGAAGATACAGGGGGCAGAATGAAAAACTGTTTTTT; CDR3 protein: CASRRYRGQNEKLFF
J gene: TRBJ1-2; clone size: many; V gene: TRBV30; D gene: NA; CDR3 DNA: TGTGCCTGGAGTCTAACCGGGACGGACGGTGGCTACACCTTC; CDR3 protein: CAWSLTGTDGGYTF
J gene: TRBJ1-2; clone size: NA; V gene: TRBV7-9; D gene: NA; CDR3 DNA: TGTGCCAGCAGCGGGGGAGGTGGCTACACCTTC; CDR3 protein: CASSGGGGYTF
J gene: TRBJ1-2; clone size: many; V gene: TRBV10-3; D gene: TRBD1; CDR3 DNA: TGTGCCATCAGTGGTACAGGGGCGAACTATGGCTACACCTTC; CDR3 protein: CAISGTGANYGYTF
J gene: TRBJ2-7; clone size: many; V gene: TRBV27; D gene: TRBD2; CDR3 DNA: TGTGCCAGCAGTTCCGGGACTAGCGGGAGGGCCGAGCAGTACTTC; CDR3 protein: CASSSGTSGRAEQYF
J gene: TRBJ2-5; clone size: once; V gene: TRBV12-3/TRBV12-4; D gene: TRBD1; CDR3 DNA: TGTGCCAGCAGTTCAACAGGGGGCTGGGAGACCCAGTACTTC; CDR3 protein: CASSSTGGWETQYF
J gene: TRBJ2-2; clone size: many; V gene: TRBV6-1; D gene: NA; CDR3 DNA: TGTGCCAGCAGAGTCCTGGACAGACACACCGGGGAGCTGTTTTTT; CDR3 protein: CASRVLDRHTGELFF
J gene: TRBJ2-7; clone size: NA; V gene: TRBV4-2; D gene: TRBD2; CDR3 DNA: TGTGCCAGCAGCCATTTACTAGCGGCCTCCTACGAGCAGTACTTC; CDR3 protein: CASSHLLAASYEQYF
J gene: TRBJ2-3; clone size: many; V gene: TRBV2; D gene: TRBD1; CDR3 DNA: TGTGCCAGGGGACAGGGGAGCGCAGATACGCAGTATTTT; CDR3 protein: CARGQGSADTQYF
J gene: TRBJ1-4; clone size: NA; V gene: TRBV2; D gene: NA; CDR3 DNA: TGTGCCAGCAGTGAAGCAGAAGGGGACGATGAAAAACTGTTTTTT; CDR3 protein: CASSEAEGDDEKLFF
J gene: TRBJ1-1; clone size: many; V gene: TRBV5-5; D gene: TRBD1; CDR3 DNA: TGTGCCAGCAGCTCACGGGACAGTGAGAACACTGAAGCTTTCTTT; CDR3 protein: CASSSRDSENTEAFF
J gene: TRBJ2-6; clone size: many; V gene: TRBV7-2; D gene: NA; CDR3 DNA: TGTGCCAGCAGCTTAAATAGAATCTCTGGGGCCAACGTCCTGACTTTC; CDR3 protein: CASSLNRISGANVLTF
J gene: TRBJ2-1; clone size: NA; V gene: TRBV7-2; D gene: NA; CDR3 DNA: TGTGCCAGCAGCCTACCGTTTCCCCGGGACAATGAGCAGTTCTTC; CDR3 protein: CASSLPFPRDNEQFF
J gene: TRBJ1-2; clone size: many; V gene: TRBV7-9; D gene: TRBD1; CDR3 DNA: TGTGCCAGCAGCCCCTATCGACAGGGTAACTATGGCTACACCTTC; CDR3 protein: CASSPYRQGNYGYTF
J gene: TRBJ2-5; clone size: NA; V gene: TRBV4-1; D gene: NA; CDR3 DNA: TGCGCCAGCCAACGGCTAGGGGGGGAGGAGACCCAGTACTTC; CDR3 protein: CASQRLGGEETQYF
J gene: TRBJ1-4; clone size: many; V gene: TRBV6-1; D gene: NA; CDR3 DNA: TGTGCCAGCAGCAAGGCGAGAACAGGACGTAATGAAAAACTGTTTTTT; CDR3 protein: CASSKARTGRNEKLFF
J gene: TRBJ1-5; clone size: NA; V gene: TRBV5-1; D gene: NA; CDR3 DNA: TGCGCCAGCAGCTTGGGAGAGGAGGAGCAGCCCCAGCATTTT; CDR3 protein: CASSLGEEEQPQHF
J gene: TRBJ2-3; clone size: few; V gene: TRBV12-3/TRBV12-4; D gene: TRBD2; CDR3 DNA: TGTGCCAGCATCTGGGGGGGACTAGCGGGAGAACGGGAGTATTTT; CDR3 protein: CASIWGGLAGEREYF
J gene: TRBJ2-3; clone size: many; V gene: TRBV7-9; D gene: NA; CDR3 DNA: TGTGCCAGCAGCCGTTCCACAGATACGCAGTATTTT; CDR3 protein: CASSRSTDTQYF
J gene: TRBJ1-1; clone size: NA; V gene: TRBV5-1; D gene: NA; CDR3 DNA: TGCGCCAGCAGGTGGACGTGGGATTCCACTGAAGCTTTCTTT; CDR3 protein: CASRWTWDSTEAFF
J gene: TRBJ2-6; clone size: many; V gene: TRBV20-1; D gene: NA; CDR3 DNA: TGCAGCGCGCTCGTAGGTGGTGGGGCCAACGTCCTGACTTTC; CDR3 protein: CSALVGGGANVLTF
J gene: TRBJ1-2; clone size: few; V gene: TRBV14; D gene: NA; CDR3 DNA: TGTGCCAGCAGTGAAGGGACATCCTCGCATGGCTACACCTTC; CDR3 protein: CASSEGTSSHGYTF
J gene: TRBJ2-5; clone size: many; V gene: TRBV30; D gene: NA; CDR3 DNA: TGTGCCTGGAGTGGACAGATTCAAGAGACCCAGTACTTC; CDR3 protein: CAWSGQIQETQYF
J gene: TRBJ2-7; clone size: many; V gene: TRBV20-1; D gene: NA; CDR3 DNA: TGCAGTGCTAGAGATATAGAGGGTCCCTACGAGCAGTACTTC; CDR3 protein: CSARDIEGPYEQYF
J gene: TRBJ2-7; clone size: few; V gene: TRBV19; D gene: TRBD1; CDR3 DNA: TGTGCCAGTAGTCCGGACAGGGGAACTCCCTACGAGCAGTACTTC; CDR3 protein: CASSPDRGTPYEQYF
J gene: TRBJ2-5; clone size: many; V gene: TRBV6-5; D gene: TRBD1; CDR3 DNA: TGTGCCAGCAGTTACCTCTTCAGGACGGGACAGGAGGGGGAGACCCAGTACTTC; CDR3 protein: CASSYLFRTGQEGETQYF
J gene: TRBJ1-1; clone size: many; V gene: TRBV5-1; D gene: TRBD1; CDR3 DNA: TGCGCCAGCAGCCCCCGGGACAGGGGTTCAAACACTGAAGCTTTCTTT; CDR3 protein: CASSPRDRGSNTEAFF
J gene: TRBJ1-1; clone size: many; V gene: TRBV2; D gene: NA; CDR3 DNA: TGTGCCAGCGGTGCGGGGCAGACCATGGCTTTCTTT; CDR3 protein: CASGAGQTMAFF
J gene: TRBJ1-2; clone size: many; V gene: TRBV18; D gene: NA; CDR3 DNA: TGTGCCAGCTCACCAGGGGGACTTTCGAACTATGGCTACACCTTC; CDR3 protein: CASSPGGLSNYGYTF
J gene: TRBJ1-5; clone size: many; V gene: TRBV5-6; D gene: NA; CDR3 DNA: TGTGCCAGCAGCTTTTACAGGGCCGGGAGCAATCAGCCCCAGCATTTT; CDR3 protein: CASSFYRAGSNQPQHF
J gene: TRBJ1-5; clone size: NA; V gene: TRBV4-1; D gene: TRBD1; CDR3 DNA: TGTGCCAGCAGCCAAGTGGGACAGGGTGTAAACAAGCAGCCCCAGCATTTT; CDR3 protein: CASSQVGQGVNKQPQHF
J gene: TRBJ2-2; clone size: many; V gene: TRBV14; D gene: NA; CDR3 DNA: TGTGCCAGCAGCCGAAGGACCACCTCGATTAACACCGGGGAGCTGTTTTTT; CDR3 protein: CASSRRTTSINTGELFF
J gene: TRBJ2-6; clone size: NA; V gene: TRBV7-2; D gene: NA; CDR3 DNA: TGTGCCAGCAGCCCCAACGGGGGTGGTGGGGCCAACGTCCTGACTTTC; CDR3 protein: CASSPNGGGGANVLTF
J gene: TRBJ1-1; clone size: NA; V gene: TRBV7-3; D gene: TRBD1; CDR3 DNA: TGTGCCAGCAGCTCCGGGACAGGGGGCTTCTCGACTGAAGCTTTCTTT; CDR3 protein: CASSSGTGGFSTEAFF
J gene: TRBJ1-5; clone size: many; V gene: TRBV28; D gene: NA; CDR3 DNA: TGTGCCAGCAGTTTTGAGGGTCGGGGCAATCAGCCCCAGCATTTT; CDR3 protein: CASSFEGRGNQPQHF
J gene: TRBJ2-7; clone size: many; V gene: TRBV11-2; D gene: NA; CDR3 DNA: TGTGCCAGCAGCTTACAGGGACTCCAGCCCTACGAGCAGTACTTC; CDR3 protein: CASSLQGLQPYEQYF
J gene: TRBJ2-5; clone size: NA; V gene: TRBV28; D gene: TRBD1; CDR3 DNA: TGTGCCAGCAGTTTGGACAGGGGGCAACGGGAGACCCAGTACTTC; CDR3 protein: CASSLDRGQRETQYF